Below, 19 T cell receptor beta chains from the same sample are listed, as sequenced in a study of CD8 T cells in ankylosing spondylitis. TCRdb independently ran MiXCR on the 5' RACE reads; one entry per CDR3 protein. This table holds roughly 90,000 distinct CDR3 sequences, about 8% found once. Sequences were obtained from blood, either unsorted or a sorted T cell fraction (not recorded which). The receptors shown here come from a male donor with ankylosing spondylitis or in good health (not recorded which).

This clonotype was observed at least ten times. The V call is TRBV20-1, the J call TRBJ2-3; D call uncertain. The germline CDR1 and CDR2 sequences are DFQATT and SNEGSKA (reference sequence). Trimming took off 6 bases at V and 3 bases at J, with 13 bases between the two ends. This CDR3 spans 13 amino acids. The CDR3 here is CSASPVLTDTQYF. For the CDR3, the DNA is TGCAGTGCCTCCCCAGTTTTGACAGATACGCAGTATTTT.

This clonotype was seen many times. The chain combines TRBV7-9 with TRBJ1-1, with a tentative D call TRBD1 (6 bases). Germline CDR1 is SEHNR and CDR2 is FQNEAQ (reference sequence). CDR3 length: 14 amino acids. Trimming stripped 5 bases from V and 1 base from J, with 11 bases between. The CDR3 DNA follows: TGTGCCAGCAGCGGGGGCAGACAGAACACTGAAGCTTTCTTT. The encoded protein is CASSGGRQNTEAFF.

There are many counts of this clonotype. V gene TRBV24-1 combines with J gene TRBJ2-1, with D unresolved. V lost 3 bases and J lost 10, with 15 bases in between. The CDR3 sequence is 14 residues long. Germline V gives CDR1 KGHDR, CDR2 SFDVKD. CDR3 DNA sequence: TGTGCCACCAGTGATCCAGCCCACGGGTACGAGCAGTTCTTC. This sequence encodes CATSDPAHGYEQFF.

The chain employs TRBV9 and TRBJ2-2, with 9 bases lining up with TRBD2. The germline V gene encodes CDR1 SGDLS and CDR2 YYNGEE. Unmatched junction bases numbered 2, after V lost 4 bases and J lost 1 base. CDR3 length: 15 amino acids. CDR3 in amino acids: CASSRLAVNTGELFF. DNA for the CDR3: TGTGCCAGCAGCCGACTAGCGGTGAACACCGGGGAGCTGTTTTTT. Complete variable domain (other parts from reference TRBV9 and TRBJ2-2): DSGVTQTPKHLITATGQRVTLRCSPRSGDLSVYWYQQSLDQGLQFLIQYYNGEERAKGNILERFSAQQFPDLHSELNLSSLELGDSALYFCASSRLAVNTGELFFGEGSRLTVL.

This clonotype was found many times. J is TRBJ2-7 and V is TRBV7-9; a possible D gene is TRBD2 (6 bases). Germline V gene lookup returns CDR1 SEHNR and CDR2 FQNEAQ (reference sequence). This CDR3 comprises 16 residues. V lost 5 bases, J lost 2 bases, and 19 bases lay in between. The CDR3 DNA reads as TGTGCCAGCAGCCCTCCTTCCGGGACTCCCGCCTACGAGCAGTACTTC. Its protein is CASSPPSGTPAYEQYF.

This chain connects TRBV29-1 to TRBJ2-7; TRBD1 aligns across 11 bases. The ends lost 3 bases at V and 6 bases at J; junction bases unmatched: 4. The CDR3 runs to 13 residues. The germline CDR1 and CDR2 sequences are SQVTM and ANQGSEA. The CDR3 nucleotides read TGCAGCGTTGACGGACAGGGGGCGACCGAGCAGTACTTC. This sequence encodes CSVDGQGATEQYF.

V and J are TRBV7-9 and TRBJ1-5; D possibly corresponds to TRBD1 (5 bases). Germline CDR1 reads SEHNR; CDR2 reads FQNEAQ (reference sequence). The CDR3 consists of 17 residues. Between the trimmed V and J ends, which lost 4 bases and 3 bases, there was a span of 19 bases. The CDR3 region is CASSSSRSAGLNQPQHF. The DNA for the CDR3 is TGTGCCAGCAGCTCCTCCCGCTCGGCGGGGCTCAATCAGCCCCAGCATTTT.

This clonotype has at least ten counts. V gene TRBV4-3 combines with J gene TRBJ2-3; D uncertain. The CDR3 sequence is 13 residues long. Germline CDR1 reads LGHNA; CDR2 reads YSLEER. The V and J ends lost 11 bases and 1 base respectively, with 13 bases between them. The CDR3 spells CAGPVLGTDTQYF. DNA for the CDR3: TGCGCCGGCCCAGTGTTGGGCACAGATACGCAGTATTTT.

This clonotype was recorded at least ten times. The gene calls are TRBV7-2 and TRBJ2-1, with no clear D. The CDR3 runs 13 residues. V was pared by 6 bases and J by 4 bases, with 10 bases between. Germline V gene sequence: CDR1 SGHTA, CDR2 FQGNSA. The CDR3 bases are TGTGCCAGCAGTCAAGACCGATACAATGAGCAGTTCTTC. It translates to CASSQDRYNEQFF.

This clonotype has ten or more counts. The V gene is TRBV11-2, the J gene TRBJ2-5, with D perhaps matching TRBD1 or TRBD2 (7 bases each). This CDR3 is 14 amino acids long. The germline V and J ends were trimmed by 5 bases and 4 bases, with 14 bases remaining between them. The germline V gene encodes CDR1 SGHAT and CDR2 FQNNGV. This CDR3 is CASSASRGGETQYF. The CDR3 DNA follows: TGTGCCAGCAGCGCGAGCAGGGGGGGAGAGACCCAGTACTTC.

In its sample, this clonotype was seen many times. The chain couples TRBV4-3 to TRBJ2-7; TRBD2 matches at 7 bases. This CDR3 has 17 amino acids. V trimming: 3 bases; J trimming: 4 bases; junction bases outside the gene matches: 15. Per germline, CDR1 LGHNA and CDR2 YSLEER. The CDR3 reads CASSQQTGTKTSYEQYF. CDR3 DNA sequence: TGCGCCAGCAGCCAGCAGACCGGGACTAAAACATCATACGAGCAGTACTTC.

This clonotype was recorded many times. The chain links TRBV3-1 to TRBJ2-1; D gene ambiguous. Looked up from germline, CDR1 is LGHDT and CDR2 is YNNKEL (reference sequence). V lost 4 bases to trimming and J lost 4 bases, with 14 bases between them. This CDR3 is built from 15 residues. For the CDR3, the DNA is TGTGCCAGCAGCCGAGACCCTCTGGCGTACAATGAGCAGTTCTTC. Translating it yields CASSRDPLAYNEQFF.

This clonotype was recorded many times. The chain recombines TRBV11-2 with TRBJ2-7; 7 bases agree with TRBD2. The CDR3 is 16 amino acids. CDR1 and CDR2 (germline): SGHAT, FQNNGV. V gave up 4 bases and J gave up 9 bases; unmatched junction bases: 18. For the CDR3, the DNA is TGTGCCAGCAGCTGGGGGGGAAATTCGAGAAATCTTCCGCAGTACTTC. Its translation: CASSWGGNSRNLPQYF.

This clonotype was detected only a few times. The J gene is TRBJ2-1, the V gene TRBV3-1; D gene ambiguous. Germline values: CDR1 LGHDT, CDR2 YNNKEL (reference sequence). The CDR3 is made up of 17 amino acids. The germline V and J ends were trimmed by 4 bases and 4 bases, with 20 bases remaining between them. The CDR3 sequence is CASSPRPAQTRYNEQFF. CDR3 nucleotides: TGTGCCAGCAGCCCCCGACCCGCACAGACGAGATACAATGAGCAGTTCTTC.

This clonotype was recorded at least ten times. V is TRBV12-3 or TRBV12-4 and J is TRBJ1-1; D is perhaps TRBD1 (5 bases). V lost 7 bases to trimming and J lost 3 bases, with 12 bases between them. The CDR3 is 13 amino acids. CDR3 nucleotides: TGTGCCAGCACCTTTACGGGGGACACTGAAGCTTTCTTT. Translating gives CASTFTGDTEAFF.

This clonotype was seen at least ten times. This chain connects TRBV20-1 to TRBJ2-5; 7 positions agree with TRBD2. Per germline, CDR1 DFQATT and CDR2 SNEGSKA (reference sequence). The CDR3 loop spans 14 amino acids. V lost 1 base, J lost 2 bases, and 4 bases stayed unmatched. CDR3 sequence (DNA): TGCAGTGCTAGAGGGGGAGCGGGACAAGAGACCCAGTACTTC. Encoded protein: CSARGGAGQETQYF.

V gene TRBV27 combines with J gene TRBJ2-7; possible D gene TRBD1, 5 bases. Germline assignment: CDR1 MNHEY and CDR2 SMNVEV (reference sequence). V was clipped by 6 bases and J by 3 bases, with 12 bases between them. This CDR3 has 13 residues. CDR3 sequence reads: CASSKQDRYEQYF. CDR3 nucleotide sequence: TGTGCCAGCAGCAAACAGGACCGCTACGAGCAGTACTTC.

The CDR3 DNA reads as TGTGCCAGCTCAACGACCGGTACCTGGTATTCACCCCTCCACTTT. Amino acids: CASSTTGTWYSPLHF. V usage is TRBV18 and J usage is TRBJ1-6; D is unclear. The CDR3 has 15 residues. Germline V CDR1 and CDR2: KGHSH, LQKENI. Trimming took off 5 bases at V and 8 bases at J, with 16 bases between the two ends.

The V gene is TRBV2, the J gene TRBJ2-3; 8 bases fit TRBD1. CDR1 is SNHLY and CDR2 is FYNNEI in the germline V gene. The trim removed 6 bases at V and 4 bases at J, leaving 6 bases unmatched. This CDR3 region has 14 residues. The CDR3 nucleotides read TGTGCCAGCAGGTTCAGGGGGCCGGCAGATACGCAGTATTTT. It is translated as CASRFRGPADTQYF. The whole variable domain, filled in from reference TRBV2 and TRBJ2-3, reads EPEVTQTPSHQVTQMGQEVILRCVPISNHLYFYWYRQILGQKVEFLVSFYNNEISEKSEIFDDQFSVERPDGSNFTLKIRSTKLEDSAMYFCASRFRGPADTQYFGPGTRLTVL.